Described below is a single T cell receptor beta chain sequence and its context. V gave up 4 bases and J gave up 6 bases; unmatched junction bases: 15. The length of the CDR3 is 17 residues. The germline gives CDR1 MNHEY, CDR2 SVGEGT. Source study methods: Estimation of nucleated cell counts was performed using reference gene primer amplification. This table comes from immunoSEQ multiplex PCR, and its TCRdb copy is limited to in-frame clones, with some not included. The V and J calls and the clone size are those of that table, but D and trimming were determined from the DNA. Of 90,000 to 120,000 clones in the sample, roughly nine tenths are singletons; the top ten hold about 5.1%. This entry comes from a study of blood T cell repertoires in COVID-19. Study details: Material from acute and convalescent COVID-19 was sourced from the United States, Italy and Spain. Nucleic acid was either cDNA or gDNA, and it came from T cells, B-cell-depleted T cells, or PBMCs.

The receptor's source is a human donor in a cohort sampled during active COVID-19. J is TRBJ2-3 and V is TRBV6-2 or TRBV6-3; 8 positions agree with TRBD2. Sequencing was carried out using peripheral blood. The CDR3 reads CASSLPPSGSPWDTQYF. In DNA, the CDR3 is TGTGCCAGCAGTTTACCTCCGAGCGGGAGCCCCTGGGATACGCAGTATTTT.